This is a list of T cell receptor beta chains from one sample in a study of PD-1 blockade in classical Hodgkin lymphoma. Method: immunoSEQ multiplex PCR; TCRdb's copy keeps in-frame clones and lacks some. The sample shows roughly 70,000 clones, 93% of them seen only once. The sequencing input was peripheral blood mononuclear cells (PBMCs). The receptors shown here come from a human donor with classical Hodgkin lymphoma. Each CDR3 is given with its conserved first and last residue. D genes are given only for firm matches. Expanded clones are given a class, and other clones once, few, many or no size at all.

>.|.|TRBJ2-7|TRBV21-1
CASSPRDGDYEQYF
TGTGCCAGCAGCCCCCGGGACGGAGACTACGAGCAGTACTTC
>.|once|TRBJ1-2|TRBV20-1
CSAGAPASF
TGCAGTGCTGGGGCTCCGGCTTCCTTC
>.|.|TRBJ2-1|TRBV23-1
CASSHPRGKGAGFSYNEQFF
TGCGCCAGCAGTCACCCCAGGGGGAAAGGAGCGGGATTCTCCTACAATGAGCAGTTCTTC
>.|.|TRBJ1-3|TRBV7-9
CASSLDGAGNTIYF
TGTGCCAGCAGCTTAGATGGGGCAGGAAACACCATATATTTT
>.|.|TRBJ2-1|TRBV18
CASSASGYEQFF
TGTGCCAGCTCGGCTTCCGGGTATGAGCAGTTCTTC
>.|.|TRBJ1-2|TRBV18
CASSLRTTTGEGYTF
TGTGCCAGCTCACTCCGGACAACTACGGGGGAGGGCTACACCTTC
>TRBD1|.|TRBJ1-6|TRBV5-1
CASSSGTGMGSPLHF
TGCGCCAGCAGCTCCGGGACAGGGATGGGTTCACCCCTCCACTTT
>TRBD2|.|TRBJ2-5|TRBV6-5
CASTTSANQETQYF
TGTGCCAGCACAACTAGCGCCAACCAAGAGACCCAGTACTTC
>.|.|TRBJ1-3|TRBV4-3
CASSPTGNSGNTIYF
TGCGCCAGCAGCCCTACAGGGAACTCTGGAAACACCATATATTTT
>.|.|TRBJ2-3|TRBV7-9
CASSLSRGTDTQYF
TGTGCCAGCAGCCTAAGCAGGGGTACAGATACGCAGTATTTT
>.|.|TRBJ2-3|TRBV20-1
CSASTDTQYF
TGCAGTGCTAGCACAGATACGCAGTATTTT
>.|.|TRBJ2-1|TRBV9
CASSVAEGYSYNEQFF
TGTGCCAGCAGCGTAGCGGAGGGATACTCCTACAATGAGCAGTTCTTC
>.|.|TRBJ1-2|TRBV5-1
CASSLAEGNYGYTF
TGCGCCAGCAGCTTGGCGGAGGGCAACTATGGCTACACCTTC
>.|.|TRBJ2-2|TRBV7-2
CASTVTGTFNTGELFF
TGTGCCAGCACCGTAACCGGGACATTCAACACCGGGGAGCTGTTTTTT
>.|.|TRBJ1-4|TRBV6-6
CASSYGSFATNEKLFF
TGTGCCAGCAGTTATGGCAGCTTCGCAACTAATGAAAAACTGTTTTTT
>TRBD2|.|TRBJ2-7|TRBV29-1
CSVGVGLAGYEQYF
TGCAGCGTTGGAGTCGGACTAGCGGGATACGAGCAGTACTTC
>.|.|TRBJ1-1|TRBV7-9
CASSFKSITEAFF
TGTGCCAGCAGCTTTAAGTCGATCACTGAAGCTTTCTTT
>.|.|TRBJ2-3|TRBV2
CASSDIVAGDTQYF
TGTGCCAGCAGTGATATCGTCGCGGGAGATACGCAGTATTTT
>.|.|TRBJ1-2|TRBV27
CASSKGGVGYTF
TGTGCCAGCAGTAAGGGGGGGGTTGGCTACACCTTC
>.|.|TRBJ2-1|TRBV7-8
CASEAGSTYNEQFF
TGTGCCAGCGAGGCCGGCTCGACCTACAATGAGCAGTTCTTC
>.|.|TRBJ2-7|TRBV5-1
CASSFGGEQYF
TGCGCCAGCAGCTTCGGCGGCGAGCAGTACTTC
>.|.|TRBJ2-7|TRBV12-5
CASGLEGGGEQYF
TGTGCTAGTGGTTTGGAAGGGGGGGGCGAGCAGTACTTC
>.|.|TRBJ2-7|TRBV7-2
CASSLAGPPYEQYF
TGTGCCAGCAGCTTAGCGGGCCCCCCCTACGAGCAGTACTTC
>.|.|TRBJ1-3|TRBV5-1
CASSLSGGSGNTIYF
TGCGCCAGCAGCTTGAGCGGAGGGTCAGGAAACACCATATATTTT
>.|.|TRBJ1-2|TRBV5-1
CASSLGGSRRTPSFYGYTF
TGCGCCAGCAGCTTGGGAGGATCGAGGCGGACTCCTAGCTTCTATGGCTACACCTTC
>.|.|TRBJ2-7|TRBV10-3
CAISVVRSYEQYF
TGTGCCATCAGTGTGGTCAGGTCCTACGAGCAGTACTTC
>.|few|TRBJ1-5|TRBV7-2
CASSFRRDQPQHF
TGTGCCAGCAGCTTTCGAAGGGATCAGCCCCAGCATTTT